This T cell receptor beta chain came from a study of metastatic and nonmetastatic thyroid tumors. Study in general: It was across blood and tumor or nodule tissue from malignant and benign thyroid patients that repertoires were compared. Study findings and constraints: A significant increase in TCR beta diversity was reportedly seen in malignant thyroid tumors relative to benign nodules, in blood and tumor.

To note about this clone: Its matching antigen is unknown.

The length of the CDR3 is 17 residues. The V and J ends lost 5 bases and 3 bases, in that order; junction bases with no gene match: 11. Germline values: CDR1 SNHLY, CDR2 FYNNEI. No treatment had been given to any patient before thyroid surgery. In the authors' workflow: CDR3 was compared across clinicopathological groups, and the resulting differences were used to build a distant-metastasis classifier for papillary thyroid cancer. Via MiXCR, TCRdb re-called the PCR reads. TCRdb's processing, not the authors', yielded these V and J calls. The table records tens of thousands of clones, roughly 17% of them present only once.

The TCR was taken from a female donor with papillary thyroid cancer or a benign thyroid nodule (not recorded which). Some clones in this sample may be carry-over from other donors' samples. The rearrangement joins TRBV2 to TRBJ2-7, with 12 bases lining up with TRBD2. Sequenced material: tumor tissue. The CDR3 DNA follows: TGTGCCAGCAGTTCTGTGGCCGTGACTAGCGGGAGCTACGAGCAGTACTTC. This translates into CASSSVAVTSGSYEQYF.